These 26 T cell receptor beta chains originate from one sample sequenced in a study of cytomegalovirus exposure and HLA in healthy donors. PCR employed 60 Vbeta and 13 Jbeta primers. The assay was immunoSEQ multiplex PCR, and TCRdb's table has in-frame clones only and misses some. Here the sample spans around 140,000 clones, about 80% being singletons. Sample: PBMCs. The origin of the receptors is a woman aged 55-69 years in good health and CMV-seropositive.

Worth noting for this clone: Germline is not matched at one junction end, which may reflect a read error. V usage is TRBV29-1 and J usage is TRBJ1-2; TRBD1 is a possible D gene (5 bases). The germline V gene encodes CDR1 SQVTM and CDR2 ANQGSEA. This CDR3 contains 12 residues. CDR3 residues: CSVEGQNYGYTF. CDR3 in DNA: TGCAGCGTCGAAGGACAAAACTATGGCTACACCTTC.

CDR3 in amino acids: CATSRETGRYGYTF. The CDR3 DNA reads TGTGCCACCAGCAGAGAGACGGGGAGATATGGCTACACCTTC. This chain uses TRBV15 with TRBJ1-2; D gene uncertain. This CDR3 comprises 14 residues. CDR1 and CDR2 (germline): LNHNV, YYDKDF (reference sequence). Trimming took off 0 bases at V and 5 bases at J, with 10 bases between the two ends.

J is TRBJ2-3 and V is TRBV5-4, with TRBD2 matching 8 bases. Losses at the gene ends were 1 base for V and 8 bases for J; bases not matched to a gene: 9. Germline CDR1 and CDR2: SGHNT and YYREEE (reference sequence). CDR3 size: 15 residues. CDR3 coding DNA: TGTGCCAGCAGCTTGACCAACCGCGGGGGGAGTACGCAGTATTTT. Protein: CASSLTNRGGSTQYF.

The chain is built from TRBV28 and TRBJ2-5, with no clear D. V lost 5 bases and J 3 bases, leaving 16 bases between the germline ends. This CDR3 is 15 amino acids long. CDR1 and CDR2 from the germline V gene are MDHEN and SYDVKM. CDR3: CASSREQVVKETQYF. CDR3 DNA: TGTGCCAGCAGTAGAGAGCAAGTAGTAAAAGAGACCCAGTACTTC. Using reference TRBV28 and TRBJ2-5 for the parts outside the CDR3, the full variable domain is DVKVTQSSRYLVKRTGEKVFLECVQDMDHENMFWYRQDPGLGLRLIYFSYDVKMKEKGDIPEGYSVSREKKERFSLILESASTNQTSMYLCASSREQVVKETQYFGPGTRLLVL.

The V gene is TRBV7-9, the J gene TRBJ2-3, with 12 bases lining up with TRBD2. Germline trimming cut 4 bases from V and 3 bases from J; bases unmatched to any gene: 5. The CDR3 consists of 16 residues. The V gene's germline CDR1 is SEHNR and CDR2 FQNEAQ (reference sequence). CDR3 in DNA: TGTGCCAGCAGCTCGACTAGCGGGAGTTCAACAGATACGCAGTATTTT. Its protein product is CASSSTSGSSTDTQYF. Drawing the rest from reference TRBV7-9 and TRBJ2-3, the complete variable domain is DTGVSQNPRHKITKRGQNVTFRCDPISEHNRLYWYRQTLGQGPEFLTYFQNEAQLEKSRLLSDRFSAERPKGSFSTLEIQRTEQGDSAMYLCASSSTSGSSTDTQYFGPGTRLTVL.

The chain employs TRBV5-8 and TRBJ2-7, with D possibly matching TRBD1 (5 bases). CDR1 is SGHTS, CDR2 YDEGEE, per germline. V was cut by 4 bases and J by 3 bases, with 8 bases left in between. This CDR3 spans 12 amino acids. In DNA, the CDR3 is TGTGCCAGCAGCGACGACAGCTACGAGCAGTACTTC. Translating gives CASSDDSYEQYF.

The rearrangement links TRBV18 to TRBJ1-1, with 7 nucleotides matching TRBD1. The J segment lost 3 bases and the V segment lost 4 bases, leaving 5 bases of the junction unmatched. This CDR3 spans 14 amino acids. In germline, CDR1 is KGHSH, CDR2 LQKENI. The CDR3 DNA sequence: TGTGCCAGCTCACTACAGGGGTTTGACACTGAAGCTTTCTTT. Its translation: CASSLQGFDTEAFF.

This chain joins TRBV30 and TRBJ2-7; TRBD2 agrees at 8 bases. Losses at the gene ends were 2 bases for V and 3 bases for J; bases not matched to a gene: 3. The germline V gene has CDR1 GTSNPN and CDR2 SVGIG (reference sequence). The CDR3 totals 13 residues. The CDR3 bases are TGTGCCTGGAGTACGGGAGGGAACTACGAGCAGTACTTC. Translated: CAWSTGGNYEQYF.

This clone has just one count. The J gene is TRBJ1-2, the V gene TRBV30; D not certain. CDR3 length: 12 residues. Trimming took 4 bases from V and 6 from J, leaving 12 bases between them. Germline V lookup: CDR1 GTSNPN, CDR2 SVGIG (reference sequence). The CDR3 bases are TGTGCCTGGACCCCCACTCTCCATGGCTACACCTTC. Its protein is CAWTPTLHGYTF.

The rearrangement links TRBV6-1 to TRBJ2-5; TRBD1 agrees at 8 bases. The CDR3 length is 13 residues. The germline V gene has CDR1 MNHNS and CDR2 SASEGT. Losses at the gene ends were 6 bases for V and 5 bases for J; bases not matched to a gene: 5. CDR3 sequence (DNA): TGTGCCAGCAGCAGACAGGGGAAGGAGACCCAGTACTTC. This codes for CASSRQGKETQYF.

The chain recombines TRBV11-3 with TRBJ2-2; D possibly corresponds to TRBD1 (5 bases). Trimming removed 9 bases at V and 0 bases at J, with 20 bases between. The CDR3 extends over 17 amino acids. Germline V lookup: CDR1 SGHNT, CDR2 YENEEA. The CDR3 nucleotides read TGTGCCAGAATCGATCCGACTCCACAGGCGAACACCGGGGAGCTGTTTTTT. This encodes CARIDPTPQANTGELFF.

The chain carries TRBV6-5 and TRBJ1-1, with TRBD1 matching over 7 bases. Germline trimming cut 9 bases from V and 5 bases from J; bases unmatched to any gene: 12. Germline CDR1 MNHEY, CDR2 SVGAGI. The CDR3 runs to 14 residues. The CDR3 reads CASAGQGVGTEAFF. The CDR3 bases are TGTGCCAGTGCGGGCCAGGGGGTGGGTACTGAAGCTTTCTTT.

The chain uses TRBV30 and TRBJ2-5; 12 bases fit TRBD2. The J call is in doubt because the DNA end fits TRBJ2-7 better. The germline CDR1 and CDR2 sequences are GTSNPN and SVGIG (reference sequence). The length of the CDR3 is 14 residues. The CDR3 region has the DNA TGTGCCTGGAGGAGGACTAGCGGGATGTACGAGCAGTACTTC. Amino acids: CAWRRTSGMYEQYF.

V gene TRBV19 combines with J gene TRBJ1-1; 7 bases fit TRBD1. The V segment lost 5 bases and the J segment 6 bases; nucleotides outside the gene matches: 9. The CDR3 is 14 residues long. Germline CDR1 reads LNHDA; CDR2 reads SQIVND (reference sequence). The chain's CDR3 is CASSPLDRAAEAFF. The CDR3, as DNA: TGTGCCAGTAGTCCCCTTGACAGGGCGGCTGAAGCTTTCTTT.

J is TRBJ1-5 and V is TRBV5-6, with a weak D call TRBD1 (5 bases). This CDR3 region has 15 residues. Trimming left V 0 bases short and J 7 bases short, with 14 bases between. The germline V gene has CDR1 SGHDT and CDR2 YYEEEE. CDR3 sequence: CASSLAGGVRQPQHF. The DNA for the CDR3 is TGTGCCAGCAGCTTGGCCGGGGGGGTTAGGCAGCCCCAGCATTTT.

V and J are TRBV7-2 and TRBJ1-4; no definite D call. The V end was cut by 5 bases, the J end by 0 bases, with 10 bases between. The CDR3 totals 15 residues. Per germline, CDR1 SGHTA and CDR2 FQGNSA. Here the CDR3 DNA reads TGTGCCAGCAGCCCATCGCCAGCAACTAATGAAAAACTGTTTTTT. Its protein is CASSPSPATNEKLFF.

This chain links TRBV29-1 with TRBJ2-7; 11 bases agree with TRBD2. Germline CDR1 reads SQVTM; CDR2 reads ANQGSEA. Losses at the gene ends were 6 bases for V and 0 bases for J; bases not matched to a gene: 7. The length of the CDR3 is 15 residues. The CDR3 sequence is CSVETSGRFSYEQYF. CDR3 in DNA: TGCAGCGTCGAAACTAGCGGGAGATTCTCCTACGAGCAGTACTTC.

This chain joins TRBV7-6 and TRBJ2-7; 10 bases map to TRBD2. The CDR3 contains 15 residues. Germline values: CDR1 SGHVS, CDR2 FNYEAQ. V lost 5 bases, J lost 3 bases, and 7 bases stayed unmatched. This CDR3 is CASSQLAGEFYEQYF. The CDR3, as DNA: TGTGCCAGCAGCCAGCTAGCGGGAGAGTTCTACGAGCAGTACTTC.

In this sample, this clone turned up once. This rearrangement joins TRBV28 to TRBJ2-1, with a weak D call TRBD1 (6 bases). This CDR3 contains 15 residues. The V end lost 3 bases, the J end lost 6 bases, and 15 bases lay between the germline ends. CDR1 and CDR2 (germline): MDHEN, SYDVKM. CDR3 nucleotides: TGTGCCAGCAGTTTGCCCGGGACAAGTATCAATGAGCAGTTCTTC. It specifies CASSLPGTSINEQFF.

In DNA, the CDR3 is TGTGCCAGCAACCGACAGGGGTACGAGCAGTACTTC. Translation gives CASNRQGYEQYF. The chain employs TRBV2 and TRBJ2-7, with 8 nucleotides matching TRBD1. CDR3 length: 12 residues. V shed 7 bases, J shed 4 bases, and the junction held 3 bases outside the gene matches. Germline values: CDR1 SNHLY, CDR2 FYNNEI.

V is TRBV7-3 and J is TRBJ2-2, with D possibly being TRBD1 (6 bases). Germline V lookup: CDR1 SGHTA, CDR2 FQGTGA. The ends were cut back, 5 bases at V and 5 bases at J, with 12 bases in the middle. The CDR3 sequence is 14 residues long. The CDR3 sequence is CASSPYRVTGELFF. For the CDR3, the DNA is TGTGCCAGCAGCCCGTACAGGGTAACCGGGGAGCTGTTTTTT.

V and J are TRBV4-3 and TRBJ1-4; 7 nucleotides match TRBD1. CDR3 length: 16 residues. J gave up 7 bases and V 0 bases, and 8 bases lay outside the gene matches. The germline V gene encodes CDR1 LGHNA and CDR2 YSLEER. The CDR3 loop is CASSQDKISGGEKLFF. The CDR3 DNA reads as TGCGCCAGCAGCCAAGATAAGATCTCAGGGGGTGAAAAACTGTTTTTT.

The rearrangement uses TRBV5-1 and TRBJ1-2, with D unclear. The V and J ends lost 3 bases and 8 bases respectively, with 11 bases between them. The germline V gene has CDR1 SGHRS and CDR2 YFSETQ. This CDR3 is 12 amino acids long. CDR3 in DNA: TGCGCCAGCAGCTCCGGAGCGGGGGGCTACACCTTC. It is translated as CASSSGAGGYTF.

The chain carries TRBV15 and TRBJ2-7; the D gene is possibly TRBD1 (5 bases). The CDR3 covers 17 residues. The V gene's germline CDR1 is LNHNV and CDR2 YYDKDF (reference sequence). The V end lost 0 bases, the J end lost 3 bases, and 18 bases lay between the germline ends. The CDR3 bases are TGTGCCACCAGCAGAGATGGCCCTTCGACAGACGACTACGAGCAGTACTTC. Protein product: CATSRDGPSTDDYEQYF.

The chain joins TRBV28 to TRBJ2-1; 9 bases are a match to TRBD1. Losses at the gene ends were 4 bases for V and 5 bases for J; bases not matched to a gene: 6. Germline assignment: CDR1 MDHEN and CDR2 SYDVKM. The CDR3 consists of 15 residues. The CDR3, as DNA: TGTGCCAGCAGTTGGGACAGGGCTTTAGACAATGAGCAGTTCTTC. Translating gives CASSWDRALDNEQFF.

The rearrangement uses TRBV5-6 and TRBJ1-1; no clear D gene. Germline loops: CDR1 SGHDT, CDR2 YYEEEE. The V gene lost 1 base and the J gene lost 5 bases, with 12 bases spanning the gap. The CDR3 length is 14 residues. DNA of the CDR3: TGTGCCAGCAGCTTGCCGGGGTTGAGGACTGAAGCTTTCTTT. The encoded protein is CASSLPGLRTEAFF. The full variable domain, with the rest looked up from reference TRBV5-6 and TRBJ1-1, is DAGVTQSPTHLIKTRGQQVTLRCSPKSGHDTVSWYQQALGQGPQFIFQYYEEEERQRGNFPDRFSGHQFPNYSSELNVNALLLGDSALYLCASSLPGLRTEAFFGQGTRLTVV.